This is a list of T cell receptor beta chains from one sample in a study of response to subunit inactivated influenza vaccine. Using its own MiXCR run on the RT-PCR reads, TCRdb lists one record per CDR3 protein. Of about 500,000 distinct CDR3 sequences in the sample, 15% to 20% were seen once. This sample comprised CD4+ T cells sorted from PBMCs, obtained less than 30 months after vaccination. The receptors derive from a man in his fifties or sixties who received an inactivated influenza vaccine. The CDR3 runs from the conserved cysteine through the conserved F or W. D genes are given only for firm matches. Size values are once, few and many counts, or a class for expanded clones, and some rows have none.

D	J	size	V	CDR3	DNA
NA	TRBJ2-1	few	TRBV12-3/TRBV12-4	CASISGPGEQFF	TGTGCCAGCATCTCGGGACCAGGTGAGCAGTTCTTC
TRBD1	TRBJ1-2	few	TRBV12-3/TRBV12-4	CASTKGQGRTNYGYTF	TGTGCCAGCACCAAGGGACAGGGTCGGACTAACTATGGCTACACCTTC
TRBD1	TRBJ1-2	NA	TRBV19	CASRTGTGVVGYAF	TGTGCCAGTAGGACCGGGACAGGGGTCGTCGGCTACGCCTTC
NA	TRBJ2-5	few	TRBV29-1	CSVGLAGQETQYF	TGCAGCGTGGGACTCGCCGGGCAAGAGACCCAGTACTTC
NA	TRBJ2-6	few	TRBV12-3/TRBV12-4	CASSLIGTPGANVLTF	TGTGCCAGCAGTTTAATAGGGACCCCTGGGGCCAACGTCCTGACTTTC
NA	TRBJ1-2	few	TRBV12-3/TRBV12-4	CASSQENYGYTF	TGTGCCAGCAGTCAGGAGAACTATGGCTACACCTTC
NA	TRBJ1-1	NA	TRBV20-1	CSAARAQNTEAFF	TGCAGTGCAGCCCGGGCCCAGAACACTGAAGCTTTCTTT
NA	TRBJ2-5	NA	TRBV7-6	CASSPGSGALQETQYF	TGTGCCAGCAGCCCCGGATCGGGAGCGCTCCAAGAGACCCAGTACTTC
TRBD2	TRBJ2-5	NA	TRBV29-1	CSVGRLAGQETQYF	TGCAGCGTTGGAAGGCTAGCGGGGCAAGAGACCCAGTACTTC
NA	TRBJ2-1	few	TRBV7-9	CASSLPANNEQFF	TGTGCCAGCAGCTTACCCGCTAACAATGAGCAGTTCTTC
NA	TRBJ1-3	NA	TRBV7-2	CASSTAPGRNTIYF	TGTGCCAGCAGCACCGCCCCGGGGAGAAACACCATATATTTT
NA	TRBJ2-1	many	TRBV5-1	CASSLGTPWNEQFF	TGCGCCAGCAGCTTGGGGACGCCTTGGAATGAGCAGTTCTTC
TRBD2	TRBJ2-5	few	TRBV27	CASSSGGGFNQYF	TGTGCCAGCAGTTCTGGGGGGGGTTTCAACCAGTACTTC
NA	TRBJ2-5	NA	TRBV5-1	CASSFKGLEETQYF	TGCGCCAGCAGCTTCAAGGGGCTCGAAGAGACCCAGTACTTC
TRBD1	TRBJ2-5	few	TRBV29-1	CSVNIGTGRETQYF	TGCAGCGTGAACATCGGGACAGGGCGGGAGACCCAGTACTTC
TRBD1	TRBJ1-2	few	TRBV6-5	CASSRQGEGYTF	TGTGCCAGCAGCAGACAGGGGGAGGGCTACACCTTC
NA	TRBJ1-1	NA	TRBV20-1	CSASGFLGGPGTEAFF	TGCAGTGCTAGTGGTTTCTTGGGCGGCCCCGGCACTGAAGCTTTCTTT
NA	TRBJ2-7	NA	TRBV5-5	CASSLGQRNYEQYF	TGTGCCAGCAGCTTGGGACAGAGAAATTACGAGCAGTACTTC
TRBD2	TRBJ2-1	NA	TRBV5-1	CASSSTTSGTEQFF	TGCGCCAGCAGCTCGACGACTAGCGGGACTGAGCAGTTCTTC
NA	TRBJ1-2	few	TRBV30	CAWSVIGFGYGYTF	TGTGCCTGGAGTGTAATTGGGTTTGGCTATGGCTACACCTTC
TRBD2	TRBJ2-2	few	TRBV12-3/TRBV12-4	CASKPGTRSGELFF	TGTGCCAGCAAACCCGGGACTAGGTCCGGGGAGCTGTTTTTT
TRBD1	TRBJ1-5	few	TRBV6-1	CASRSGTGGGQPQHF	TGTGCCAGCAGGTCCGGGACAGGAGGGGGGCAGCCCCAGCATTTT
NA	TRBJ2-5	NA	TRBV9	CASSVLSTGETQYF	TGTGCCAGCAGCGTACTCTCTACAGGAGAGACCCAGTACTTC
TRBD2	TRBJ2-1	NA	TRBV20-1	CSARIFSSGGGYNEQFF	TGCAGTGCTAGAATATTTTCTAGCGGGGGGGGGTACAATGAGCAGTTCTTC
NA	TRBJ2-4	few	TRBV2	CASTWRPRGENIQYF	TGTGCCAGCACCTGGCGGCCCCGAGGAGAAAACATTCAGTACTTC
NA	TRBJ1-1	NA	TRBV20-1	CSASQPKDMNTEAFF	TGCAGTGCTAGTCAACCAAAGGATATGAACACTGAAGCTTTCTTT
TRBD1	TRBJ1-1	few	TRBV4-1	CASSQDGGTGGEAFF	TGCGCCAGCAGCCAAGACGGGGGGACAGGGGGCGAAGCTTTCTTT
NA	TRBJ1-5	many	TRBV4-1	CASSQFWGSQPQHF	TGCGCCAGCAGCCAATTTTGGGGCAGTCAGCCCCAGCATTTT
NA	TRBJ2-5	NA	TRBV24-1	CATSDRWGLAETQYF	TGTGCCACCAGTGATCGATGGGGGCTTGCGGAGACCCAGTACTTC
NA	TRBJ2-3	NA	TRBV29-1	CSVEVVSTDTQYF	TGCAGCGTTGAAGTGGTTAGCACAGATACGCAGTATTTT
TRBD1	TRBJ1-2	many	TRBV27	CASSFTQGAGYTF	TGTGCCAGCAGTTTCACCCAGGGGGCTGGCTACACCTTC
NA	TRBJ2-1	few	TRBV5-1	CASSLVATGGYNEQFF	TGCGCCAGCAGCTTGGTAGCGACTGGGGGGTACAATGAGCAGTTCTTC
NA	TRBJ2-1	NA	TRBV20-1	CSAEESGAASYNEQFF	TGCAGTGCTGAGGAATCAGGGGCAGCATCCTACAATGAGCAGTTCTTC
TRBD1	TRBJ1-3	few	TRBV4-3	CASSHLGQGPGNTIYF	TGCGCCAGCAGCCACCTGGGACAGGGCCCCGGAAACACCATATATTTT
NA	TRBJ2-2	NA	TRBV10-3	CAIKGESNTGELFF	TGTGCCATCAAGGGGGAATCGAACACCGGGGAGCTGTTTTTT
NA	TRBJ2-3	NA	TRBV7-2	CASSLQGTISTDTQYF	TGTGCCAGCAGCCTCCAGGGGACTATAAGCACAGATACGCAGTATTTT
TRBD2	TRBJ2-3	few	TRBV5-1	CASSSISGGLTDTQYF	TGCGCCAGCAGCTCGATAAGCGGGGGGCTCACAGATACGCAGTATTTT
NA	TRBJ2-2	few	TRBV29-1	CSVEEVQVTGELFF	TGCAGCGTTGAAGAGGTACAGGTTACCGGGGAGCTGTTTTTT
NA	TRBJ2-3	many	TRBV4-2	CASSQRGRVGGLRSTDTQYF	TGTGCCAGCAGCCAGAGAGGGCGGGTCGGGGGTTTGCGGAGCACAGATACGCAGTATTTT
NA	TRBJ1-4	NA	TRBV12-3/TRBV12-4	CASTRQRGEKLVF	TGTGCCAGCACCCGACAGCGGGGTGAAAAACTGGTTTTT
TRBD1	TRBJ2-5	NA	TRBV20-1	CSALNRQGTETQYF	TGCAGTGCCCTAAATCGACAGGGGACAGAGACCCAGTACTTC
NA	TRBJ1-4	NA	TRBV28	CASSSWGAEKLFF	TGTGCCAGCAGTTCCTGGGGCGCGGAAAAACTGTTTTTT
NA	TRBJ2-4	many	TRBV12-3/TRBV12-4	CASSFFGAKNIQYF	TGTGCCAGCAGTTTTTTCGGGGCCAAAAACATTCAGTACTTC
TRBD1	TRBJ1-4	NA	TRBV6-2/TRBV6-3	CASSRRQGANEKLFF	TGTGCCAGCAGCCGTCGACAGGGGGCCAATGAAAAACTGTTTTTT
NA	TRBJ2-3	few	TRBV20-1	CSARDLARGDTQYF	TGCAGTGCTAGAGATCTGGCAAGGGGGGATACGCAGTATTTT
NA	TRBJ2-1	NA	TRBV7-8	CASSLVEKNEQFF	TGTGCCAGCAGCTTAGTAGAGAAAAATGAGCAGTTCTTC
TRBD2	TRBJ2-1	NA	TRBV20-1	CSASRTRIHRYNEQFF	TGCAGTGCTAGCAGGACTAGAATCCACAGGTACAATGAGCAGTTCTTC
NA	TRBJ2-1	NA	TRBV5-5	CASSPRGIHEQFF	TGTGCCAGCAGCCCCCGGGGCATCCATGAGCAGTTCTTC
TRBD2	TRBJ2-5	few	TRBV6-2/TRBV6-3	CASRKTSGIEETQYF	TGTGCCAGCAGGAAGACTAGCGGGATTGAAGAGACCCAGTACTTC
TRBD2	TRBJ2-1	NA	TRBV20-1	CSARVLRGGGEQFF	TGCAGTGCTAGAGTTTTGCGGGGGGGCGGGGAGCAGTTCTTC